This T cell receptor beta chain was documented in a study of blood T cell repertoires in COVID-19. The overall study: Some COVID-19 samples were acute and others convalescent; all came from the United States, Italy and Spain. PBMCs, B-cell-depleted T cells, or T cells provided the cDNA or gDNA that made up the material.

Per the authors' pipeline: Counts of nucleated cells, estimated from reference gene primer amplification, were obtained. Clones were sequenced by immunoSEQ multiplex PCR, and TCRdb holds only the in-frame ones, with some missing. The DNA gave D and trimming, while V, J and clone size come from that table. The table lists some 43,000 clones, around 80% of them singletons. The source is a man aged 40-50 years with active or convalescent COVID-19. The source material was peripheral blood.

The CDR3 spells CASSAGIWDYEQYF. Written as DNA, the CDR3 is TGTGCCAGCAGCGCGGGAATATGGGATTACGAGCAGTACTTC. The rearrangement links TRBV9 to TRBJ2-7; a weak D match, TRBD2 (5 bases). The germline V gene encodes CDR1 SGDLS and CDR2 YYNGEE. The CDR3 length is 14 residues. The V end lost 3 bases, the J end lost 4 bases, and 14 bases lay between the germline ends.